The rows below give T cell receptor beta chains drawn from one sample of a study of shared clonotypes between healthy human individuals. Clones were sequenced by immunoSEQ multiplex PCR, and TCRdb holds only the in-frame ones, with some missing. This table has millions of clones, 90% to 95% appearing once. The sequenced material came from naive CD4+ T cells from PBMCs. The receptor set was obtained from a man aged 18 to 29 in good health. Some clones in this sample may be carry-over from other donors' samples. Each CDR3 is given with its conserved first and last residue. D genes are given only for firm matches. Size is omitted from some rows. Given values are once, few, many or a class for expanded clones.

cdr3_aa: CASSFRGEVSVKAFF
cdr3_nt: TGTGCCAGCAGCTTTAGGGGAGAGGTTTCGGTTAAGGCTTTCTTT
j_call: TRBJ1-1
v_call: TRBV7-2
cdr3_length: 15
clone_size: once
d_call: -

cdr3_aa: CASSQDALTNYGYTF
cdr3_nt: TGCGCCAGCAGCCAAGACGCCCTTACTAACTATGGCTACACCTTC
j_call: TRBJ1-2
v_call: TRBV4-3
cdr3_length: 15
clone_size: once
d_call: -

cdr3_aa: CASSRGTGSTYEQYF
cdr3_nt: TGTGCCAGCAGCCGCGGGACAGGGTCGACCTACGAGCAGTACTTC
j_call: TRBJ2-7
v_call: TRBV14
cdr3_length: 15
clone_size: -
d_call: TRBD1

cdr3_aa: CASSHLGTGVSGNTIYF
cdr3_nt: TGTGCCAGCAGTCATCTGGGGACAGGGGTGTCAGGAAACACCATATATTTT
j_call: TRBJ1-3
v_call: TRBV28
cdr3_length: 17
clone_size: -
d_call: TRBD1

cdr3_aa: CSVGDGNTGELFF
cdr3_nt: TGCAGCGTGGGGGACGGGAACACCGGGGAGCTGTTTTTT
j_call: TRBJ2-2
v_call: TRBV29-1
cdr3_length: 13
clone_size: -
d_call: -

cdr3_aa: CATSRKRTSEAFF
cdr3_nt: TGTGCCACCAGCAGAAAACGGACGTCTGAAGCTTTCTTT
j_call: TRBJ1-1
v_call: TRBV15
cdr3_length: 13
clone_size: -
d_call: -

cdr3_aa: CASSPGVEDTQYF
cdr3_nt: TGTGCCAGCTCACCAGGGGTGGAAGATACGCAGTATTTT
j_call: TRBJ2-3
v_call: TRBV18
cdr3_length: 13
clone_size: -
d_call: -

cdr3_aa: CSAPRTGQLFF
cdr3_nt: TGCAGTGCTCCCAGGACAGGGCAACTGTTTTTT
j_call: TRBJ1-4
v_call: TRBV20-1
cdr3_length: 11
clone_size: -
d_call: TRBD1

cdr3_aa: CASRGGATNEKLFF
cdr3_nt: TGCGCCAGCAGGGGAGGGGCAACTAATGAAAAACTGTTTTTT
j_call: TRBJ1-4
v_call: TRBV5-1
cdr3_length: 14
clone_size: -
d_call: -

cdr3_aa: CASSPSGRPASGNTIYF
cdr3_nt: TGTGCCAGCTCACCGTCCGGCAGACCAGCCTCTGGAAACACCATATATTTT
j_call: TRBJ1-3
v_call: TRBV18
cdr3_length: 17
clone_size: -
d_call: -

cdr3_aa: CASSLDIGTAEAFF
cdr3_nt: TGTGCCAGCAGCTTGGACATTGGAACGGCTGAAGCTTTCTTT
j_call: TRBJ1-1
v_call: TRBV5-8
cdr3_length: 14
clone_size: -
d_call: -

cdr3_aa: CAKRTSGSYEQYF
cdr3_nt: TGTGCCAAAAGGACTAGCGGCTCCTACGAGCAGTACTTC
j_call: TRBJ2-7
v_call: TRBV2
cdr3_length: 13
clone_size: -
d_call: TRBD2

cdr3_aa: CASSPDGQFNYGYTF
cdr3_nt: TGTGCCAGCAGCCCCGATGGACAATTTAACTATGGCTACACCTTC
j_call: TRBJ1-2
v_call: TRBV7-3
cdr3_length: 15
clone_size: -
d_call: -

cdr3_aa: CASSHRGQGSYEQYF
cdr3_nt: TGCGCCAGCAGCCACCGGGGACAGGGGTCCTACGAGCAGTACTTC
j_call: TRBJ2-7
v_call: TRBV4-3
cdr3_length: 15
clone_size: once
d_call: TRBD1

cdr3_aa: CASSLAGVSSGEQFF
cdr3_nt: TGCGCCAGCAGCTTAGCGGGAGTTAGTTCTGGTGAGCAGTTCTTC
j_call: TRBJ2-1
v_call: TRBV5-1
cdr3_length: 15
clone_size: -
d_call: TRBD2

cdr3_aa: CASRREQGGEQFF
cdr3_nt: TGTGCCAGCAGAAGAGAGCAGGGCGGCGAGCAGTTCTTC
j_call: TRBJ2-1
v_call: TRBV11-3
cdr3_length: 13
clone_size: -
d_call: -

cdr3_aa: CASSGQGTRSNQPQHF
cdr3_nt: TGTGCCAGCAGTGGGCAGGGGACTCGCAGCAATCAGCCCCAGCATTTT
j_call: TRBJ1-5
v_call: TRBV2
cdr3_length: 16
clone_size: -
d_call: -

cdr3_aa: CASRSGISYEQYF
cdr3_nt: TGTGCCAGCAGGAGCGGAATCTCCTACGAGCAGTACTTC
j_call: TRBJ2-7
v_call: TRBV6-5
cdr3_length: 13
clone_size: -
d_call: -

cdr3_aa: CASSADRGSDTQYF
cdr3_nt: TGTGCCAGCAGCGCCGACAGGGGTTCAGATACGCAGTATTTT
j_call: TRBJ2-3
v_call: TRBV7-2
cdr3_length: 14
clone_size: -
d_call: TRBD1

cdr3_aa: CSSRRGETQYF
cdr3_nt: TGCAGTTCGCGGCGAGGTGAGACCCAGTACTTC
j_call: TRBJ2-5
v_call: TRBV20-1
cdr3_length: 11
clone_size: -
d_call: -

cdr3_aa: CASSLLSSGRDTQYF
cdr3_nt: TGCGCCAGCAGCTTGCTGTCTAGCGGGAGAGATACGCAGTATTTT
j_call: TRBJ2-3
v_call: TRBV5-1
cdr3_length: 15
clone_size: few
d_call: TRBD2

cdr3_aa: CASSRVTSGSSYEQYF
cdr3_nt: TGTGCCAGCAGCCGAGTAACTAGCGGGAGCTCCTACGAGCAGTACTTC
j_call: TRBJ2-7
v_call: TRBV7-2
cdr3_length: 16
clone_size: -
d_call: TRBD2

cdr3_aa: CASRPLGGSYEQYF
cdr3_nt: TGTGCCAGCAGGCCCCTGGGAGGCTCCTACGAGCAGTACTTC
j_call: TRBJ2-7
v_call: TRBV28
cdr3_length: 14
clone_size: -
d_call: -

cdr3_aa: CASSLEGVGLGTEAFF
cdr3_nt: TGCGCCAGCAGCTTGGAAGGGGTGGGGTTGGGCACTGAAGCTTTCTTT
j_call: TRBJ1-1
v_call: TRBV5-1
cdr3_length: 16
clone_size: -
d_call: -

cdr3_aa: CASSYDGYEQYF
cdr3_nt: TGTGCCAGCAGTTACGACGGATACGAGCAGTACTTC
j_call: TRBJ2-7
v_call: TRBV11-3
cdr3_length: 12
clone_size: -
d_call: -

cdr3_aa: CASSRGAGRYSYNEQFF
cdr3_nt: TGTGCCAGCAGCAGAGGGGCCGGGAGGTACTCCTACAATGAGCAGTTCTTC
j_call: TRBJ2-1
v_call: TRBV7-2
cdr3_length: 17
clone_size: -
d_call: TRBD2

cdr3_aa: CSVGGDRGNTEAFF
cdr3_nt: TGCAGCGTTGGGGGAGACAGGGGGAACACTGAAGCTTTCTTT
j_call: TRBJ1-1
v_call: TRBV29-1
cdr3_length: 14
clone_size: -
d_call: TRBD1

cdr3_aa: CASSVDSTAYGYTF
cdr3_nt: TGTGCCAGCAGCGTAGATTCGACGGCCTATGGCTACACCTTC
j_call: TRBJ1-2
v_call: TRBV9
cdr3_length: 14
clone_size: -
d_call: -

cdr3_aa: CASKKTLTGELFF
cdr3_nt: TGTGCCAGCAAAAAGACTTTGACCGGGGAGCTGTTTTTT
j_call: TRBJ2-2
v_call: TRBV2
cdr3_length: 13
clone_size: -
d_call: -

cdr3_aa: CASRSQDLNQPQHF
cdr3_nt: TGTGCCAGCAGGTCACAGGACCTCAATCAGCCCCAGCATTTT
j_call: TRBJ1-5
v_call: TRBV27
cdr3_length: 14
clone_size: -
d_call: -

cdr3_aa: CASSLVKGLGSSYEQYF
cdr3_nt: TGTGCCAGCAGCTTAGTGAAGGGCCTCGGGAGCTCCTACGAGCAGTACTTC
j_call: TRBJ2-7
v_call: TRBV11-3
cdr3_length: 17
clone_size: -
d_call: -

cdr3_aa: CASSFGETQYF
cdr3_nt: TGTGCCAGCAGCTTCGGGGAGACCCAGTACTTC
j_call: TRBJ2-5
v_call: TRBV5-6
cdr3_length: 11
clone_size: -
d_call: -

cdr3_aa: CASSLDIRGNEQFF
cdr3_nt: TGCGCCAGCAGCTTGGATATCCGGGGCAATGAGCAGTTCTTC
j_call: TRBJ2-1
v_call: TRBV5-1
cdr3_length: 14
clone_size: -
d_call: -

cdr3_aa: CASSPADRFFSSGNTIYF
cdr3_nt: TGTGCCAGCAGCCCCGCCGACAGGTTCTTCAGCTCTGGAAACACCATATATTTT
j_call: TRBJ1-3
v_call: TRBV7-9
cdr3_length: 18
clone_size: -
d_call: -

cdr3_aa: CASRGPGGIYEQYF
cdr3_nt: TGTGCCAGCAGGGGTCCAGGGGGCATCTACGAGCAGTACTTC
j_call: TRBJ2-7
v_call: TRBV6-5
cdr3_length: 14
clone_size: -
d_call: TRBD1

cdr3_aa: CASSQTGNQPQHF
cdr3_nt: TGTGCCAGCAGCCAAACAGGGAATCAGCCCCAGCATTTT
j_call: TRBJ1-5
v_call: TRBV11-2
cdr3_length: 13
clone_size: -
d_call: -

cdr3_aa: CASSPRDYTYQETQYF
cdr3_nt: TGTGCCAGCAGCCCCCGGGACTACACTTACCAAGAGACCCAGTACTTC
j_call: TRBJ2-5
v_call: TRBV9
cdr3_length: 16
clone_size: -
d_call: TRBD2

cdr3_aa: CASKNSGSGSNEQYF
cdr3_nt: TGTGCCAGCAAAAATTCTGGGAGCGGGAGCAACGAGCAGTACTTC
j_call: TRBJ2-7
v_call: TRBV2
cdr3_length: 15
clone_size: -
d_call: TRBD2

cdr3_aa: CASSLGTRGFTGTDTQYF
cdr3_nt: TGTGCCAGCAGCCTAGGGACTAGGGGATTTACGGGCACAGATACGCAGTATTTT
j_call: TRBJ2-3
v_call: TRBV7-9
cdr3_length: 18
clone_size: -
d_call: TRBD2

cdr3_aa: CASSPDRGREAFF
cdr3_nt: TGTGCCAGCAGCCCGGACAGGGGGCGCGAAGCTTTCTTT
j_call: TRBJ1-1
v_call: TRBV5-6
cdr3_length: 13
clone_size: -
d_call: TRBD1

cdr3_aa: CASSELAGFNEQFF
cdr3_nt: TGTGCCAGCAGTGAACTAGCGGGCTTCAATGAGCAGTTCTTC
j_call: TRBJ2-1
v_call: TRBV2
cdr3_length: 14
clone_size: -
d_call: TRBD2

cdr3_aa: CASTTGTINYF
cdr3_nt: TGTGCCAGCACGACAGGGACTATAAATTACTTC
j_call: TRBJ2-4
v_call: TRBV2
cdr3_length: 11
clone_size: -
d_call: -

cdr3_aa: CASSLTGLTDTQYF
cdr3_nt: TGCGCCAGCAGCTTGACAGGGTTAACAGATACGCAGTATTTT
j_call: TRBJ2-3
v_call: TRBV5-1
cdr3_length: 14
clone_size: once
d_call: -

cdr3_aa: CASSLRSGRPYNEQFF
cdr3_nt: TGTGCCAGCAGCTTAAGGAGCGGGAGACCCTACAATGAGCAGTTCTTC
j_call: TRBJ2-1
v_call: TRBV7-8
cdr3_length: 16
clone_size: -
d_call: TRBD2

cdr3_aa: CASSLTGGTYTF
cdr3_nt: TGTGCCAGCAGCTTGACAGGGGGGACCTACACCTTC
j_call: TRBJ1-2
v_call: TRBV5-6
cdr3_length: 12
clone_size: -
d_call: TRBD1

cdr3_aa: CASSPRGRVDEQFF
cdr3_nt: TGTGCCAGCAGTCCTCGGGGGAGAGTGGATGAGCAGTTCTTC
j_call: TRBJ2-1
v_call: TRBV6-5
cdr3_length: 14
clone_size: -
d_call: -

cdr3_aa: CASTPGNQPQHF
cdr3_nt: TGTGCCAGTACCCCAGGTAATCAGCCCCAGCATTTT
j_call: TRBJ1-5
v_call: TRBV19
cdr3_length: 12
clone_size: -
d_call: -

cdr3_aa: CASSFQGNYGYTF
cdr3_nt: TGTGCCAGCAGCTTCCAGGGTAACTATGGCTACACCTTC
j_call: TRBJ1-2
v_call: TRBV7-8
cdr3_length: 13
clone_size: once
d_call: -

cdr3_aa: CASSISSSGRVYNEQFF
cdr3_nt: TGTGCCAGTAGTATTTCCTCCAGCGGGAGGGTCTACAATGAGCAGTTCTTC
j_call: TRBJ2-1
v_call: TRBV19
cdr3_length: 17
clone_size: -
d_call: TRBD2

cdr3_aa: CASSSALGAPPKYF
cdr3_nt: TGTGCCAGCAGTTCAGCTCTGGGGGCCCCCCCGAAGTACTTC
j_call: TRBJ2-5
v_call: TRBV28
cdr3_length: 14
clone_size: once
d_call: -

cdr3_aa: CASRMDRDYGYTF
cdr3_nt: TGTGCCAGCAGGATGGACAGGGACTATGGCTACACCTTC
j_call: TRBJ1-2
v_call: TRBV28
cdr3_length: 13
clone_size: -
d_call: TRBD1

cdr3_aa: CASPGQGYTGELFF
cdr3_nt: TGTGCCAGTCCCGGACAGGGTTACACCGGGGAGCTGTTTTTT
j_call: TRBJ2-2
v_call: TRBV6-1
cdr3_length: 14
clone_size: -
d_call: TRBD1

cdr3_aa: CASSYRTSGMGDEQYF
cdr3_nt: TGTGCCAGCAGCTACCGGACTAGCGGGATGGGCGACGAGCAGTACTTC
j_call: TRBJ2-7
v_call: TRBV11-1
cdr3_length: 16
clone_size: -
d_call: TRBD2

cdr3_aa: CSVGDRAPYNEQFF
cdr3_nt: TGCAGCGTGGGGGACAGGGCACCCTACAATGAGCAGTTCTTC
j_call: TRBJ2-1
v_call: TRBV29-1
cdr3_length: 14
clone_size: -
d_call: TRBD1

cdr3_aa: CASSLTLAGSYEQYF
cdr3_nt: TGTGCCAGCAGCTTAACGTTGGCAGGCTCCTACGAGCAGTACTTC
j_call: TRBJ2-7
v_call: TRBV7-3
cdr3_length: 15
clone_size: -
d_call: -

cdr3_aa: CASSVPGQETQYF
cdr3_nt: TGTGCCAGCAGTGTGCCCGGACAAGAGACCCAGTACTTC
j_call: TRBJ2-5
v_call: TRBV25-1
cdr3_length: 13
clone_size: -
d_call: -

cdr3_aa: CASSFTGGWFYEQYF
cdr3_nt: TGTGCCAGCAGTTTCACAGGGGGCTGGTTCTACGAGCAGTACTTC
j_call: TRBJ2-7
v_call: TRBV27
cdr3_length: 15
clone_size: -
d_call: TRBD1